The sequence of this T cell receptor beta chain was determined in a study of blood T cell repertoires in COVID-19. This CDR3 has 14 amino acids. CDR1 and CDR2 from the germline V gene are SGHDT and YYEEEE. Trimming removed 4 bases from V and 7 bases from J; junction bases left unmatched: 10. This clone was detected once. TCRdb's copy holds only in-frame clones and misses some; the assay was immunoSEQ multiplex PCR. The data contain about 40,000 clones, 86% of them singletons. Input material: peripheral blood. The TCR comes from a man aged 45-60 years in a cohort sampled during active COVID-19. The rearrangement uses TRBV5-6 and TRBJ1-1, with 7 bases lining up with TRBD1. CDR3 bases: TGTGCCAGCAGCCAGGGGACAGCCATTTTTGAAGCTTTCTTT. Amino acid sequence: CASSQGTAIFEAFF. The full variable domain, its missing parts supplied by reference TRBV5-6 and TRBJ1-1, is DAGVTQSPTHLIKTRGQQVTLRCSPKSGHDTVSWYQQALGQGPQFIFQYYEEEERQRGNFPDRFSGHQFPNYSSELNVNALLLGDSALYLCASSQGTAIFEAFFGQGTRLTVV.